The rows below give T cell receptor beta chains drawn from one sample of a study of spatial heterogeneity in lung cancer. TCRdb itself ran the 5' RACE reads through MiXCR, one entry per CDR3 protein. The profile shows around 100,000 distinct CDR3 sequences, 4.4% of them singletons. Sequencing used lung tumor tissue, obtained at surgery. These receptors all stem from a male donor with early-stage non-small cell lung cancer. Both conserved end residues are part of each CDR3. A D gene is named only where the DNA matches it firmly. Clone size is stated in some rows and not others, as once, few, many or a class when expanded.

V	J	size	D	DNA	CDR3
TRBV28	TRBJ2-5	many	.	TGTGCCAGCACCGAACACGGCGGGGGACAGAGCCAAGAGACCCAGTACTTC	CASTEHGGGQSQETQYF
TRBV2	TRBJ1-1	many	.	TGTGCCAGCAGGGTCAGCGGCACTGAAGCTTTCTTT	CASRVSGTEAFF
TRBV3-1	TRBJ2-7	once	.	TGTGCCAGCAGCCAACGTGGGGGGCGCCGCTTCTACGAGCAGTACTTC	CASSQRGGRRFYEQYF
TRBV5-1	TRBJ2-2	.	.	TGCGCCAGCAGCTTGAGAAGCGACACCGGGGAGCTGTTTTTT	CASSLRSDTGELFF
TRBV7-9	TRBJ2-1	many	.	TGTGCCAGCAGCTTTGGGCAAACCAATGAGCAGTTCTTC	CASSFGQTNEQFF
TRBV7-9	TRBJ2-1	.	TRBD2	TGTGCCAGCAGCCCACAGCGGGAGGCATCCTACAATGAGCAGTTCTTC	CASSPQREASYNEQFF
TRBV27	TRBJ2-7	many	.	TGTGCCAGCAAAGCACGGACGAACGAGCAGTACTTC	CASKARTNEQYF
TRBV28	TRBJ2-7	.	.	TGTGCCAGCGCCTATTGGGGGGGCACGGGTCCGGAGCAGTACTTC	CASAYWGGTGPEQYF
TRBV20-1	TRBJ1-4	many	.	TGCAGTGCTAGATCATTTCCCCCTTTTCCAGGGACCTTTAATGAAAAACTGTTTTTT	CSARSFPPFPGTFNEKLFF
TRBV4-1	TRBJ2-7	few	.	TGCGCCAGCAGACAAGATGCTAACGGGCACAGCTCCTACGAGCAGTACTTC	CASRQDANGHSSYEQYF
TRBV6-1	TRBJ2-5	many	TRBD2	TGTGCCACAAACCCGGGACTAGCGGGAGCCGCTGAGTACTTC	CATNPGLAGAAEYF